These 2 T cell receptor beta chains share one sample of origin, sequenced in a study of shared clonotypes between healthy human individuals. Naive CD8 cells, CD45RO-negative and positively selected for CCR7, excluded terminally differentiated effector memory CD45RA+ cells. Measured with immunoSEQ multiplex PCR; TCRdb has only the in-frame clones, and not every one. The table shows around 2.1 million clones, with about 93% occurring only once. The specimen sequenced was naive CD8+ T cells from PBMCs. These TCRs come from a man between 18 and 35 years old in good health. Some clones in this sample may be carry-over from other donors' samples.

This rearrangement joins TRBV6-6 to TRBJ1-2, with a possible D match to TRBD1 (5 bases). V was shortened by 0 bases and J by 6 bases, with 11 bases between the two germline ends. The CDR3 sequence is 14 residues long. Germline V gene lookup returns CDR1 MNHNY and CDR2 SVGAGI (reference sequence). The chain's CDR3 is CASSYSEGDDGYTF. CDR3 coding DNA: TGTGCCAGCAGTTACTCGGAAGGGGATGATGGCTACACCTTC.

This clone was counted only a few times. The genes are TRBV6-1 and TRBJ1-1; 7 nucleotides agree with TRBD1. V lost 0 bases to trimming and J lost 5 bases; unmatched junction nucleotides: 6. Germline CDR1 MNHNS, CDR2 SASEGT. This CDR3 is 15 amino acids long. The CDR3 here is CASSEAPRGRTEAFF. DNA for the CDR3: TGTGCCAGCAGTGAAGCTCCCAGGGGGAGGACTGAAGCTTTCTTT.